This T cell receptor (beta chain) appears in the sequencing data of a study of OX40 agonist ivuxolimab in advanced cancers. Across the whole study: Every 2 weeks, ivuxolimab was infused into the patients intravenously at between 0.01 and 10 mg/kg.

Assay used: immunoSEQ multiplex PCR; TCRdb lists only in-frame clones, some missing. The sample holds 25,000 to 35,000 clones; about four fifths are singletons and the top ten take about 20%. CDR1 SGHRS and CDR2 YFSETQ come from the germline V gene. V trimming: 0 bases; J trimming: 5 bases; junction bases outside the gene matches: 9. The CDR3 sequence is 16 residues long. The sample holds one count of this clone. V usage is TRBV5-1 and J usage is TRBJ1-1; 8 bases match TRBD1. The TCR was taken from an adult with an advanced solid tumor such as melanoma, head and neck, liver or kidney cancer. Sequenced material: CD4+ or CD8+ T cells sorted from blood, taken in a trial of the OX40 agonist ivuxolimab. The CDR3 sequence is CASSLGVAGGETEAFF. The DNA of the CDR3 is TGCGCCAGCAGCTTGGGGGTGGCAGGGGGCGAAACTGAAGCTTTCTTT.